This entry describes one TCR beta chain. Unstimulated PBMCs were sorted into CD3+CD4+ and CD3+CD8+ populations. These data belong to a study of T cell clones after liver transplantation. Study background: Without induction therapy, subjects received standard immunosuppression until 12-24 months post-transplant.

Per germline, CDR1 SGDLS and CDR2 YYNGEE. The CDR3 is 13 residues long. The junction had 4 bases not matched to a gene; V was cut back by 4 bases and J by 8 bases. The table came from immunoSEQ multiplex PCR; TCRdb's copy has only in-frame clones and leaves some out. The sample lists around 77,000 clones, under 90% seen once, with 0.79% in the top ten. This clonotype originated in a human patient who received a liver transplant. Some of these T cells may belong to the graft donor. The chain employs TRBV9 and TRBJ2-2; TRBD2 matches 8 bases. The material sequenced was CD4+ T cells from blood, taken 12 months after liver transplant. The CDR3 nucleotides are TGTGCCAGCAGCCCCGGACTAGCTGGGGAGCTGTTTTTT. Protein sequence: CASSPGLAGELFF. Drawing the rest from reference TRBV9 and TRBJ2-2, the complete variable domain is DSGVTQTPKHLITATGQRVTLRCSPRSGDLSVYWYQQSLDQGLQFLIQYYNGEERAKGNILERFSAQQFPDLHSELNLSSLELGDSALYFCASSPGLAGELFFGEGSRLTVL.